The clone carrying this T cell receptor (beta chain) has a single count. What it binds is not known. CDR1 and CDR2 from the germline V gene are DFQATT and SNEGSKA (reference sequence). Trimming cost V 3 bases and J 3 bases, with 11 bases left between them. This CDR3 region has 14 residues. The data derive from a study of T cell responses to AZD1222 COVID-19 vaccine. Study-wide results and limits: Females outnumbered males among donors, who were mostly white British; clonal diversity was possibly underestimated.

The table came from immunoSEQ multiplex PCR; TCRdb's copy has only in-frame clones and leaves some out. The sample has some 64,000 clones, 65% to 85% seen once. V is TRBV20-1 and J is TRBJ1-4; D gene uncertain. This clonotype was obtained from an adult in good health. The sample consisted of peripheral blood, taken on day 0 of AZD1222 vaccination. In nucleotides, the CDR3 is TGCAGTGCTAGTGCGGGAGGGTCTAATGAAAAACTGTTTTTT. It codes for CSASAGGSNEKLFF.